Below, 15 T cell receptor beta chains from the same sample are listed, as sequenced in a study of blood T cell repertoires in COVID-19. TCRdb keeps only in-frame clones here, not all; method: immunoSEQ multiplex PCR. In the table there are 160,000 or so clones, about four fifths of which are singletons. Source material: PBMCs or T cells enriched from blood (not recorded which). The receptors stem from an older woman who had recovered from COVID-19.

The chain combines TRBV21-1 with TRBJ2-3; TRBD2, the table's D call, was not compared with the DNA. TRBV21-1 is listed as a pseudogene. The CDR3 length is 15 residues. The CDR3: CASTSGGASTDTQYF. The CDR3 DNA is TGTGCCAGTACTAGCGGGGGGGCTAGCACAGATACGCAGTATTTT.

The chain employs TRBV2 and TRBJ1-6, with 7 bases matching TRBD1. The length of the CDR3 is 14 residues. V shed 7 bases and J 5 bases; nucleotides not matched to a gene: 5. The germline gives CDR1 SNHLY, CDR2 FYNNEI. CDR3 DNA: TGTGCCAGCACCCGGGACAGCGATAATTCACCCCTCCACTTT. It is translated as CASTRDSDNSPLHF.

This clone was seen just once. The rearrangement links TRBV2 to TRBJ1-5; 7 bases match TRBD1. The length of the CDR3 is 16 residues. V was pared by 3 bases and J by 6 bases, with 11 bases of the junction left unmatched. Germline V gives CDR1 SNHLY, CDR2 FYNNEI. For the CDR3, the DNA is TGTGCCAGCAGTGATCCTCTACAGGGGATTGGTCAGCCCCAGCATTTT. Protein: CASSDPLQGIGQPQHF.

This clone was observed a handful of times. This chain joins TRBV24-1 and TRBJ1-1; 7 nucleotides line up with TRBD1. V dropped 4 bases and J dropped 1; count of bases not matched to a gene: 2. The CDR3 consists of 14 residues. CDR1 is KGHDR, CDR2 SFDVKD, per germline. The DNA of the CDR3 is TGTGCCACCAGTGACAGACAGGGGAACACTGAAGCTTTCTTT. This translates into CATSDRQGNTEAFF.

This chain links TRBV5-4 with TRBJ1-1; D uncertain. The CDR3 is 13 residues long. CDR1 is SGHNT and CDR2 is YYREEE in the germline V gene (reference sequence). V was clipped by 0 bases and J by 3 bases, with 6 bases between them. CDR3 sequence reads: CASSLDGDTEAFF. The DNA of the CDR3 is TGTGCCAGCAGCTTGGACGGGGACACTGAAGCTTTCTTT. Together with reference TRBV5-4 and TRBJ1-1, the CDR3 gives the full variable domain: ETGVTQSPTHLIKTRGQQVTLRCSSQSGHNTVSWYQQALGQGPQFIFQYYREEENGRGNFPPRFSGLQFPNYSSELNVNALELDDSALYLCASSLDGDTEAFFGQGTRLTVV.

The rearrangement joins TRBV7-8 to TRBJ2-2; D might be TRBD2 (5 bases). Trimming removed 5 bases from V and 7 bases from J, with 11 bases in between. This CDR3 is 13 amino acids long. Germline V gene sequence: CDR1 SGHVS, CDR2 FQNEAQ. The CDR3 region is CASSPRRGGELFF. Written as DNA, the CDR3 is TGTGCCAGCAGCCCTCGACGGGGCGGGGAGCTGTTTTTT.

In this sample, this clone turned up a few times. The sample holds other DNA sequences that translate to the same CDR3. This chain uses TRBV18 with TRBJ2-7; 7 bases fit TRBD1. Losses at the gene ends were 3 bases for V and 2 bases for J; bases not matched to a gene: 1. Looked up from germline, CDR1 is KGHSH and CDR2 is LQKENI. The CDR3 has 13 amino acids. The chain's CDR3 is CASSPGTAYEQYF. The CDR3, as DNA: TGTGCCAGCTCACCTGGGACAGCCTACGAGCAGTACTTC.

This chain joins TRBV29-1 and TRBJ2-1; the D gene is possibly TRBD2 (5 bases). Looked up from germline, CDR1 is SQVTM and CDR2 is ANQGSEA. V shed 7 bases and J shed 8 bases, with 24 bases lying between them. The CDR3 sequence is 15 residues long. This CDR3 reads CSAFREGRRSHEQFF. CDR3 nucleotides: TGCAGCGCCTTCCGCGAGGGAAGGAGAAGCCATGAGCAGTTCTTC.

This sequence joins TRBV6-6 and TRBJ1-1; 9 nucleotides agree with TRBD1. The CDR3 is made up of 13 amino acids. V shed 7 bases and J 4 bases; nucleotides not matched to a gene: 4. Germline V gene data show CDR1 as MNHNY and CDR2 as SVGAGI (reference sequence). The CDR3 nucleotides are TGTGCCAGCACCCAGACAGGGGGCACTGAAGCTTTCTTT. It encodes CASTQTGGTEAFF.

The chain uses TRBV4-1 and TRBJ1-2; 8 positions agree with TRBD1. Germline values: CDR1 MGHRA, CDR2 YSYEKL. Losses at the gene ends were 0 bases for V and 9 bases for J; bases not matched to a gene: 9. CDR3 length: 15 residues. DNA for the CDR3: TGCGCCAGCAGCCAAGATCCGGGACAGGACGAGAGCTACACCTTC. This translates into CASSQDPGQDESYTF.

The J gene is TRBJ2-7, the V gene TRBV5-6; D perhaps matches TRBD1 (6 bases). Trimming left V 6 bases short and J 0 bases short, with 10 bases between. CDR1 and CDR2 from the germline V gene are SGHDT and YYEEEE. The CDR3 is 13 amino acids. CDR3 region: CASIDRNSYEQYF. CDR3 nucleotides: TGTGCCAGCATCGACAGGAACTCCTACGAGCAGTACTTC.

V and J are TRBV19 and TRBJ1-2; TRBD1 might be the D (6 bases). Germline-derived CDR1 and CDR2 are LNHDA and SQIVND (reference sequence). V dropped 3 bases and J dropped 3 bases, with 11 bases sitting between them. This CDR3 contains 14 residues. The CDR3 sequence is CASSIAGADYGYTF. Written as DNA, the CDR3 is TGTGCCAGTAGTATCGCGGGGGCTGACTATGGCTACACCTTC.

This chain uses TRBV20-1 with TRBJ2-1; D remains unclear. V lost 6 bases and J 10 bases, leaving 13 bases between the germline ends. Germline V gene lookup returns CDR1 DFQATT and CDR2 SNEGSKA (reference sequence). This CDR3 is built from 11 residues. CDR3 DNA sequence: TGCAGTGCCCATGACACTTGGGAGCAGTTCTTC. Translating gives CSAHDTWEQFF.

This chain joins TRBV25-1 and TRBJ1-2, with a possible D match to TRBD1 (5 bases). CDR3 size: 13 residues. V lost 4 bases, J lost 4 bases, and 10 bases lay in between. From germline, CDR1 is MGHDK and CDR2 SYGVNS. CDR3 sequence (DNA): TGTGCCAGCAGTGCAGGGTTGGGCTATGGCTACACCTTC. It specifies CASSAGLGYGYTF.

The chain combines TRBV27 with TRBJ2-3; D not resolved. CDR3 length: 13 residues. V shed 2 bases and J shed 2 bases, with 5 bases lying between them. Germline V lookup: CDR1 MNHEY, CDR2 SMNVEV (reference sequence). CDR3 coding DNA: TGTGCCAGCAGTTTAGCGGTCACAGATACGCAGTATTTT. Amino acid sequence: CASSLAVTDTQYF.